The present TCR beta chain was sequenced within a study of control samples from healthy donors and cancer patients. The CDR3 extends over 14 amino acids. Germline lookup yields CDR1 SGHTA and CDR2 FQGNSA. The V end was cut by 6 bases, the J end by 1 base, with 10 bases between. Clones were sequenced by immunoSEQ multiplex PCR, and TCRdb holds only the in-frame ones, with some missing. The table shows around 100,000 clones, with about 89% occurring only once. This clone turned up a few times. The specimen sequenced was PBMCs. The sequence came from a man aged 60-69 years with lung cancer. The gene calls are TRBV7-2 and TRBJ1-3, with unresolved D. CDR3 in DNA: TGTGCCAGCAGATTCGGAGGGTCTGGAAACACCATATATTTT. This codes for CASRFGGSGNTIYF.